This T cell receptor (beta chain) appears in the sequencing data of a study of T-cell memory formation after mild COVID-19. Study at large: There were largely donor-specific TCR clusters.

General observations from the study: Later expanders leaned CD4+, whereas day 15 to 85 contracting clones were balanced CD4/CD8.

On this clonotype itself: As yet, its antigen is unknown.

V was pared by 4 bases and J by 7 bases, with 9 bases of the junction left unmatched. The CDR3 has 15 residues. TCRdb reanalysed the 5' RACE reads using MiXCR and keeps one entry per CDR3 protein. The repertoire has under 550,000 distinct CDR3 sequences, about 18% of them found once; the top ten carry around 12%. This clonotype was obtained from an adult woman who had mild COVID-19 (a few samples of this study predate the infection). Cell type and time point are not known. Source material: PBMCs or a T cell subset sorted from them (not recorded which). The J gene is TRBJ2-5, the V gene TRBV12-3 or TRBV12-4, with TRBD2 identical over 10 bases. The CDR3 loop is CASSSLAGNLGTQYF. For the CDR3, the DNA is TGTGCCAGCAGTTCACTAGCGGGAAATTTGGGGACCCAGTACTTC.